These 4 T cell receptor beta chains were sequenced from one sample in a study of ipilimumab plus nivolumab after autologous stem cell transplantation. TCRdb's copy holds only in-frame clones and misses some; the assay was immunoSEQ multiplex PCR. This table has fewer than 15,000 clones, approximately 75% appearing once. The sequenced sample was PBMCs, obtained in a trial of ipilimumab plus nivolumab as post-transplant consolidation. These receptors all stem from a male donor with primary mediastinal lymphoma.

The rearrangement links TRBV10-2 to TRBJ1-5; D remains unclear. The germline gives CDR1 WSHSY, CDR2 SAAADI. Trimming removed 7 bases at V and 6 bases at J, with 13 bases between. The CDR3 consists of 13 residues. Here the CDR3 reads CASTYSGGQPQHF. The CDR3 coding sequence is TGCGCCAGCACCTACTCCGGAGGTCAGCCCCAGCATTTT.

This clone has just a few counts. V usage is TRBV18 and J usage is TRBJ1-2; the D gene is possibly TRBD1 (6 bases). CDR3 size: 14 residues. Germline CDR1 and CDR2: KGHSH and LQKENI. V lost 2 bases and J 5 bases, leaving 12 bases between the germline ends. CDR3 in amino acids: CASSPNAGDYGYTF. CDR3 DNA sequence: TGTGCCAGCTCACCAAATGCAGGGGATTATGGCTACACCTTC.

This clone was seen more than once but under ten times. The CDR3 loop is CASSDPGSPPYEQYF. CDR3 nucleotides: TGCGCCAGCAGTGACCCGGGGTCTCCTCCCTACGAGCAGTACTTC. V and J are TRBV10-2 and TRBJ2-7; a possible D gene is TRBD2 (5 bases). Germline CDR1 reads WSHSY; CDR2 reads SAAADI. There are 15 residues in the CDR3. V was trimmed by 3 bases and J by 2 bases, leaving 14 bases between them.

The chain is built from TRBV28 and TRBJ2-7; 8 nucleotides match TRBD2. Germline CDR1 and CDR2: MDHEN and SYDVKM. Trimming at V came to 5 bases and at J to 4 bases, leaving 7 bases not matched to a gene. This CDR3 comprises 14 residues. CDR3 in DNA: TGTGCCAGCAGTCCAAGCGGGAGAGGGTACGAGCAGTACTTC. This codes for CASSPSGRGYEQYF.